Sequencing of this T cell receptor beta chain was carried out in a study of T cells in Graves' hyperthyroidism and ophthalmopathy. In the study overall: It was at initial diagnosis, before any treatment, that peripheral blood was collected. Broader study findings: Among clonotypes expanded in thyroid above 0.001, most were also found in blood.

Uncontrolled infection, other autoimmune disease, pregnancy or lactation barred patients from enrollment. Diagnosis rested on symptoms, serum thyroxine and TRAb, thyroid ultrasound, and orbital computed tomography. Germline V lookup: CDR1 MDHEN, CDR2 SYDVKM. CDR3 length: 15 amino acids. Trimming removed 3 bases from V and 5 bases from J, with 14 bases in between. It was RNA transcripts that yielded the amplified TCR beta CDR3 regions. During a first-round RT-PCR of the TCR CDR3, the HTBI primer set was used. TCRdb redid the calling of the multiplex PCR reads with MiXCR, one entry per CDR3 protein. Seen here are 250,000 to 300,000 distinct CDR3 sequences, roughly 15% observed once, and the top ten hold roughly 14%. This clonotype was seen many times. Its antigen is unknown.

The chain carries TRBV28 and TRBJ1-5; D call uncertain. The source of this sequence is a woman aged 40 to 50 with Graves' hyperthyroidism that later progressed to Graves' ophthalmopathy. Material: blood. In DNA, the CDR3 is TGTGCCAGCAGTTTGGGTGGGGTCGGCCATCAGCCCCAGCATTTT. Translating it yields CASSLGGVGHQPQHF.